The 21 T cell receptor beta chains reported below all come from one sample, sequenced in a study of blood T cell repertoires in COVID-19. Some clones are missing from TCRdb's copy, which holds only in-frame ones; the method was immunoSEQ multiplex PCR. The data show fewer than 200,000 clones, 85% seen once. Sequencing was carried out using peripheral blood. The receptors stem from an older woman with acute or convalescent COVID-19.

The chain employs TRBV28 and TRBJ2-5, with D possibly matching TRBD2 (6 bases). Trimming cost V 6 bases and J 5 bases, with 13 bases left between them. Germline CDR1 is MDHEN and CDR2 is SYDVKM. The length of the CDR3 is 13 residues. In nucleotides, the CDR3 is TGTGCCAGCAGCGTCGGAGGGCGGGAGACCCAGTACTTC. It specifies CASSVGGRETQYF.

The genes are TRBV5-4 and TRBJ2-7; possibly TRBD2 for D (7 bases). This CDR3 has 16 residues. V was trimmed by 4 bases and J by 0 bases, leaving 17 bases between them. Germline V gene lookup returns CDR1 SGHNT and CDR2 YYREEE (reference sequence). Written as DNA, the CDR3 is TGTGCCAGCAGCAACGCGGGGGCGGGAACCTCCTACGAGCAGTACTTC. It yields the protein CASSNAGAGTSYEQYF.

The V call is TRBV5-1, the J call TRBJ2-1; TRBD2 might be the D (5 bases). Trimming stripped 0 bases from V and 10 bases from J, with 11 bases between. The CDR3 runs to 13 residues. Per germline, CDR1 SGHRS and CDR2 YFSETQ. As DNA, the CDR3 is TGCGCCAGCAGCTTGGGCAGGAGAGGGGAGCAGTTCTTC. Translation gives CASSLGRRGEQFF.

The chain recombines TRBV6-1 with TRBJ1-5; the D gene is possibly TRBD1 (6 bases). Germline V CDR1 and CDR2: MNHNS, SASEGT. Between the trimmed V and J ends, which lost 3 bases and 7 bases, there was a span of 10 bases. This CDR3 spans 13 amino acids. The CDR3 here is CASSDPGAQPQHF. CDR3 bases: TGTGCCAGCAGTGACCCAGGGGCCCAGCCCCAGCATTTT.

The V gene is TRBV19, the J gene TRBJ1-6, with 7 bases fitting TRBD1. Germline CDR1 and CDR2: LNHDA and SQIVND (reference sequence). The CDR3 covers 15 residues. Germline trimming cut 3 bases from V and 7 bases from J; bases unmatched to any gene: 6. The CDR3 spells CASSMVQGPNSPLHF. The CDR3 region has the DNA TGTGCCAGTAGTATGGTACAGGGGCCCAATTCACCCCTCCACTTT.

V gene TRBV30 combines with J gene TRBJ1-5; TRBD1 matches 10 bases. V trimming: 1 base; J trimming: 7 bases; junction bases outside the gene matches: 7. There are 15 residues in the CDR3. Germline V CDR1 and CDR2: GTSNPN, SVGIG (reference sequence). The DNA for the CDR3 is TGTGCCTGGAGTGGGGGACAGGGGTCATGGCAGCCCCAGCATTTT. It yields the protein CAWSGGQGSWQPQHF.

The J gene is TRBJ2-1, the V gene TRBV19, with TRBD1 matching 7 bases. Germline V gene lookup returns CDR1 LNHDA and CDR2 SQIVND (reference sequence). V trimming: 4 bases; J trimming: 0 bases; junction bases outside the gene matches: 15. The CDR3 is 19 amino acids. The CDR3: CASSTQGQLNTGSYNEQFF. DNA for the CDR3: TGTGCCAGTAGTACCCAGGGACAGCTGAATACCGGCTCCTACAATGAGCAGTTCTTC.

The J gene is TRBJ2-2, the V gene TRBV19; D is ambiguous. V lost 6 bases, J lost 8 bases, and 16 bases lay in between. Germline V lookup: CDR1 LNHDA, CDR2 SQIVND (reference sequence). The CDR3 is 14 residues long. CDR3 nucleotides: TGTGCCAGTAGGTCCCATCCAGTCTCGGGGGAGCTGTTTTTT. Translation: CASRSHPVSGELFF.

The gene calls are TRBV28 and TRBJ2-4, with 9 positions matching TRBD1. The V and J ends lost 5 bases and 7 bases, in that order; junction bases with no gene match: 6. Germline-derived CDR1 and CDR2 are MDHEN and SYDVKM. The CDR3 is made up of 14 amino acids. CDR3 protein: CASSNRGQMNIQYF. The CDR3 DNA reads as TGTGCCAGCAGTAACAGGGGGCAGATGAACATTCAGTACTTC. The full variable domain, completed using reference TRBV28 and TRBJ2-4, is DVKVTQSSRYLVKRTGEKVFLECVQDMDHENMFWYRQDPGLGLRLIYFSYDVKMKEKGDIPEGYSVSREKKERFSLILESASTNQTSMYLCASSNRGQMNIQYFGAGTRLSVL.

The chain employs TRBV5-5 and TRBJ2-5; 7 bases line up with TRBD1. The CDR3 contains 13 residues. With V trimmed by 3 bases and J by 5 bases, 4 bases remained unmatched. CDR1 SGHKS and CDR2 YYEKEE come from the germline V gene (reference sequence). In DNA form, the CDR3 reads TGTGCCAGCAGCTGGACAGGTTCGGAGACCCAGTACTTC. This codes for CASSWTGSETQYF.

V and J are TRBV5-1 and TRBJ1-2; TRBD1 matches at 7 bases. Germline CDR1 reads SGHRS; CDR2 reads YFSETQ. V lost 2 bases to trimming and J lost 8 bases; unmatched junction nucleotides: 6. The CDR3 is made up of 13 amino acids. CDR3 sequence (DNA): TGCGCCAGCAGCTTACGACAGGGCGGAGGCTACACCTTC. It codes for CASSLRQGGGYTF.

This chain joins TRBV19 and TRBJ1-6; TRBD1 aligns across 7 bases. Per germline, CDR1 LNHDA and CDR2 SQIVND (reference sequence). V trimming: 4 bases; J trimming: 4 bases; junction bases outside the gene matches: 4. The CDR3 is 15 residues long. The CDR3 nucleotides read TGTGCCAGTAGTACGGGACAGTTATATAATTCACCCCTCCACTTT. It codes for CASSTGQLYNSPLHF.

This sequence joins TRBV29-1 and TRBJ1-2; a possible D gene is TRBD1 (6 bases). Trimming removed 2 bases at V and 2 bases at J, with 6 bases between. The CDR3 consists of 12 residues. The germline V gene has CDR1 SQVTM and CDR2 ANQGSEA. The CDR3: CSVERGNYGYTF. CDR3 DNA: TGCAGCGTTGAAAGGGGGAACTATGGCTACACCTTC.

The chain has TRBV4-1 and TRBJ2-1; 11 positions agree with TRBD1. Germline values: CDR1 MGHRA, CDR2 YSYEKL. The CDR3 runs to 15 residues. With V trimmed by 4 bases and J by 7 bases, 6 bases remained unmatched. The CDR3 region is CASSRGQGAGNEQFF. In DNA form, the CDR3 reads TGCGCCAGCAGCCGTGGACAGGGGGCTGGGAATGAGCAGTTCTTC.

This clone was counted between two and nine times. The chain joins TRBV19 to TRBJ1-6; D uncertain. The CDR3 sequence is 13 residues long. V gave up 2 bases and J gave up 9 bases, with 8 bases separating them. From germline, CDR1 is LNHDA and CDR2 SQIVND (reference sequence). CDR3 sequence reads: CASSIRPGSPLHF. DNA for the CDR3: TGTGCCAGTAGTATAAGGCCGGGTTCACCCCTCCACTTT.

The chain carries TRBV19 and TRBJ1-1; D possibly corresponds to TRBD1 (5 bases). CDR1 and CDR2 (germline): LNHDA, SQIVND (reference sequence). V gave up 9 bases and J gave up 1 base, with 15 bases separating them. The CDR3 spans 14 residues. CDR3 loop: CASRVGGKNTEAFF. Here the CDR3 DNA reads TGTGCCAGCCGCGTGGGGGGGAAGAACACTGAAGCTTTCTTT.

This clone turned up a few times. The chain combines TRBV5-1 with TRBJ2-2, with TRBD2 matching 11 bases. CDR1 is SGHRS, CDR2 YFSETQ, per germline. This CDR3 comprises 15 residues. The ends lost 3 bases at V and 5 bases at J; junction bases unmatched: 3. CDR3 nucleotide sequence: TGCGCCAGCAGCTCCACTAGCGGGAGAACCGGGGAGCTGTTTTTT. The encoded protein is CASSSTSGRTGELFF.

V is TRBV19 and J is TRBJ1-1; perhaps TRBD1 as D (6 bases). The length of the CDR3 is 13 residues. The V and J ends lost 4 bases and 11 bases respectively, with 17 bases between them. Germline-derived CDR1 and CDR2 are LNHDA and SQIVND (reference sequence). CDR3 residues: CASSSYRAGDAFF. In DNA, the CDR3 is TGTGCCAGTAGTAGCTACAGGGCTGGGGACGCTTTCTTT.

V is TRBV19 and J is TRBJ2-7; 15 bases fit TRBD2. The CDR3 sequence is 16 residues long. V shed 2 bases, J shed 6 bases, and the junction held 5 bases outside the gene matches. Looked up from germline, CDR1 is LNHDA and CDR2 is SQIVND (reference sequence). The CDR3 here is CASSIRGLAGGSEQYV. CDR3 nucleotides: TGTGCCAGTAGTATAAGGGGACTAGCGGGAGGATCCGAGCAGTACGTC.

The genes are TRBV4-1 and TRBJ2-3, with D hard to call. Trimming shortened V by 1 base and J by 6 bases, and 11 bases separated the two germline ends. CDR3 length equals 14 residues. In germline, CDR1 is MGHRA, CDR2 YSYEKL. The CDR3 DNA follows: TGCGCCAGCAGCCAAGTGAGGCTTGTTGATACGCAGTATTTT. It is translated as CASSQVRLVDTQYF.

The rearrangement joins TRBV5-1 to TRBJ2-3, with D unclear. Between the trimmed V and J ends, which lost 1 base and 4 bases, there was a span of 4 bases. The CDR3 runs 12 residues. Germline V lookup: CDR1 SGHRS, CDR2 YFSETQ. The CDR3 loop reads CASSLYPDTQYF. In DNA form, the CDR3 reads TGCGCCAGCAGCTTGTATCCAGATACGCAGTATTTT. Together with reference TRBV5-1 and TRBJ2-3, the CDR3 gives the full variable domain: KAGVTQTPRYLIKTRGQQVTLSCSPISGHRSVSWYQQTPGQGLQFLFEYFSETQRNKGNFPGRFSGRQFSNSRSEMNVSTLELGDSALYLCASSLYPDTQYFGPGTRLTVL.